Below are 22 T cell receptor beta chains sequenced from a single sample in a study of response to subunit inactivated influenza vaccine listed by TCRdb under 2018. Libraries came from RT-PCR. Sequencing used an Illumina HiSeq 2500. Using fastp at Q25 and MiXCR, TCRdb reprocessed the public reads and kept productive beta chains. Identical CDR3 protein sequences are pooled into one entry, listed with their most common genes and DNA. Within this sample are roughly 700,000 distinct CDR3 sequences, with roughly 14% of them counted one time only. The ten most abundant clones make up 9.5% to 13% of the sample. Sequenced material: PBMCs from blood, taken about 12 days after vaccination. These receptors originate from a man aged 50 to 59 who received an inactivated influenza vaccine. Donor details come from another sample of the same person, matched by shared clones.

CDR3 loop: CASSIMTGRDTEAFF. For the CDR3, the DNA is TGTGCCAGTAGTATTATGACAGGGAGGGACACTGAAGCTTTCTTT. The chain carries TRBV19 and TRBJ1-1, with TRBD1 identical over 7 bases. Unmatched junction bases numbered 7, after V lost 3 bases and J lost 3 bases. The CDR3 runs to 15 residues. Germline loops: CDR1 LNHDA, CDR2 SQIVND (reference sequence).

This clonotype was seen ten or more times. V and J are TRBV12-3 or TRBV12-4 and TRBJ2-7; no clear D gene. The CDR3 spans 13 residues. V was cut by 3 bases and J by 4 bases, with 10 bases left in between. The DNA for the CDR3 is TGTGCCAGCAGTTTGGCCAGGTTATACGAGCAGTACTTC. This encodes CASSLARLYEQYF.

This clonotype occurred many times. This chain links TRBV5-1 with TRBJ1-1, with a weak D call TRBD1 (6 bases). The germline V and J ends were trimmed by 4 bases and 4 bases, with 14 bases remaining between them. CDR3 length equals 14 residues. Germline V lookup: CDR1 SGHRS, CDR2 YFSETQ. CDR3 nucleotide sequence: TGCGCCAGCAGCGGGGGACATTCAAGCACTGAAGCTTTCTTT. Translation gives CASSGGHSSTEAFF.

The rearrangement links TRBV12-3 or TRBV12-4 to TRBJ2-5; either TRBD1 or TRBD2 may fit D (6 bases each). This CDR3 spans 15 amino acids. V lost 3 bases and J lost 3, with 14 bases in between. CDR3 region: CASSFRGLGEETQYF. CDR3 in DNA: TGTGCCAGCAGTTTCCGGGGGCTCGGTGAAGAGACCCAGTACTTC.

This clonotype appeared a few times. The rearrangement joins TRBV19 to TRBJ1-2; D is unclear. Trimming took 1 base from V and 2 from J, leaving 17 bases between them. This CDR3 is 17 amino acids long. Germline CDR1 and CDR2: LNHDA and SQIVND (reference sequence). The CDR3 coding sequence is TGTGCCAGTAGTATAGGGAGACACGCCTCTGGAAACTATGGCTACACCTTC. This encodes CASSIGRHASGNYGYTF.

This clonotype was counted ten times or more. The genes are TRBV4-1 and TRBJ2-5; 10 positions agree with TRBD2. The CDR3 covers 18 residues. V lost 2 bases to trimming and J lost 5 bases; unmatched junction nucleotides: 14. The germline CDR1 and CDR2 sequences are MGHRA and YSYEKL. DNA of the CDR3: TGCGCCAGCAGCCAATTGTTTATGAAGCGGGAGGGCCCGGAGACCCAGTACTTC. It translates to CASSQLFMKREGPETQYF.

This clonotype came up a few times. This chain joins TRBV5-1 and TRBJ2-3; possibly TRBD2 for D (6 bases). This CDR3 region has 15 residues. With 5 bases removed from V and 4 bases from J, the gap between germline ends came to 17 bases. Germline V gives CDR1 SGHRS, CDR2 YFSETQ. In nucleotides, the CDR3 is TGCGCCAGCAGATCGGTGAGCGGGTGGGCAGATACGCAGTATTTT. Translation gives CASRSVSGWADTQYF.

This clonotype was picked up many times. The V gene is TRBV10-3, the J gene TRBJ2-5, with D maybe TRBD2 (5 bases). This CDR3 contains 13 residues. V was pared by 10 bases and J by 1 base, with 13 bases between. Looked up from germline, CDR1 is ENHRY and CDR2 is SYGVKD. Written as DNA, the CDR3 is TGTGCCACAGTAGCGTTTGGCCAAGAGACCCAGTACTTC. Encoded protein: CATVAFGQETQYF.

This clonotype was detected only a few times. J is TRBJ2-5 and V is TRBV5-6; D could derive from TRBD1 or TRBD2 (5 bases each). The ends were cut back, 2 bases at V and 4 bases at J, with 18 bases in the middle. Germline-derived CDR1 and CDR2 are SGHDT and YYEEEE. The CDR3 extends over 16 amino acids. CDR3 loop: CASSFWLGTYGETQYF. For the CDR3, the DNA is TGTGCCAGCAGCTTCTGGCTAGGGACGTACGGAGAGACCCAGTACTTC.

This clonotype was seen a handful of times. The chain links TRBV15 to TRBJ2-7, with TRBD1 matching 7 bases. The CDR3 contains 12 residues. V lost 0 bases to trimming and J lost 9 bases; unmatched junction nucleotides: 2. CDR1 and CDR2 (germline): LNHNV, YYDKDF (reference sequence). In nucleotides, the CDR3 is TGTGCCACCAGCAGAGATAACAGGGGGCAGTACTTC. This encodes CATSRDNRGQYF.

This clonotype was picked up many times. The chain carries TRBV15 and TRBJ2-1; D is uncertain. CDR1 is LNHNV and CDR2 is YYDKDF in the germline V gene (reference sequence). This CDR3 region has 16 residues. V was clipped by 1 base and J by 7 bases, with 17 bases between them. The CDR3: CATSRAETWMGNEQFF. The CDR3 DNA reads TGTGCCACCAGCAGAGCGGAGACCTGGATGGGGAATGAGCAGTTCTTC.

This clonotype was found a few times. This chain uses TRBV11-1 with TRBJ2-1; 9 nucleotides match TRBD2. The junction had 22 bases not matched to a gene; V was cut back by 3 bases and J by 4 bases. The CDR3 runs to 21 residues. Germline CDR1 SGHAT, CDR2 FQDESV (reference sequence). As DNA, the CDR3 is TGTGCCAGCAGCTTTCTACGGAGGGCGACTAGCGGAACTTTCCCTTACAATGAGCAGTTCTTC. Residues: CASSFLRRATSGTFPYNEQFF.

This clonotype was counted a few times. This chain joins TRBV5-1 and TRBJ2-5; 7 bases are a match to TRBD1. Germline-derived CDR1 and CDR2 are SGHRS and YFSETQ. V lost 0 bases, J lost 5 bases, and 7 bases stayed unmatched. This CDR3 has 15 amino acids. This chain's CDR3 is CASSLGRQGLETQYF. In DNA form, the CDR3 reads TGCGCCAGCAGCTTGGGCCGACAGGGATTGGAGACCCAGTACTTC.

This clonotype came up a few times. The genes are TRBV7-2 and TRBJ2-7, with a tentative D call TRBD1 (5 bases). The length of the CDR3 is 17 residues. Germline CDR1 reads SGHTA; CDR2 reads FQGNSA. Trimming took 1 base from V and 1 from J, leaving 17 bases between them. Here the CDR3 reads CASSLVLGGADSYEQYF. DNA for the CDR3: TGTGCCAGCAGCTTAGTTTTGGGTGGGGCAGATTCCTACGAGCAGTACTTC.

This clonotype occurred many times. The chain combines TRBV5-1 with TRBJ2-3, with D uncertain. V lost 4 bases and J lost 0, with 9 bases in between. CDR1 is SGHRS and CDR2 is YFSETQ in the germline V gene. This CDR3 spans 14 amino acids. CDR3 nucleotides: TGCGCCAGCAGCCCGGGTCCAAGCACAGATACGCAGTATTTT. This gives the protein CASSPGPSTDTQYF.

The genes are TRBV27 and TRBJ2-7; D may be TRBD1 (5 bases). There are 13 residues in the CDR3. Per the germline V gene, CDR1 is MNHEY and CDR2 is SMNVEV (reference sequence). With 1 base removed from V and 3 bases from J, the gap between germline ends came to 7 bases. The DNA for the CDR3 is TGTGCCAGCAGTTTATACGGACACTACGAGCAGTACTTC. Encoded protein: CASSLYGHYEQYF.

Only a few counts were recorded for this clonotype. The V call is TRBV7-2, the J call TRBJ2-1; TRBD2 aligns across 8 bases. Germline V lookup: CDR1 SGHTA, CDR2 FQGNSA. The CDR3 is 14 amino acids. V dropped 5 bases and J dropped 12; count of bases not matched to a gene: 12. CDR3: CASSPEGLAGRQFF. The CDR3 DNA reads TGTGCCAGCAGCCCTGAAGGACTAGCTGGGAGGCAGTTCTTC. The complete variable domain, with remaining parts taken from reference TRBV7-2 and TRBJ2-1, reads GAGVSQSPSNKVTEKGKDVELRCDPISGHTALYWYRQSLGQGLEFLIYFQGNSAPDKSGLPSDRFSAERTGGSVSTLTIQRTQQEDSAVYLCASSPEGLAGRQFFGPGTRLTVL.

This clonotype turned up a few times. The rearrangement links TRBV4-3 to TRBJ2-3, with a possible D match to TRBD1 (5 bases). Germline-derived CDR1 and CDR2 are LGHNA and YSLEER. The ends were cut back, 1 base at V and 4 bases at J, with 12 bases in the middle. CDR3 length equals 15 residues. The CDR3 DNA reads as TGCGCCAGCAGCCAAGGGGGCCTTAGTGCAGATACGCAGTATTTT. This gives the protein CASSQGGLSADTQYF.

V and J are TRBV5-1 and TRBJ2-7; weak D call: TRBD2 (5 bases). This CDR3 contains 13 residues. V dropped 0 bases and J dropped 6 bases, with 10 bases sitting between them. CDR1 and CDR2 from the germline V gene are SGHRS and YFSETQ. The CDR3 is CASSLAGMSEQYF. The CDR3 bases are TGCGCCAGCAGCTTGGCGGGAATGAGCGAGCAGTACTTC.

This clonotype was seen more than once but under ten times. This sequence joins TRBV18 and TRBJ2-7, with 9 positions matching TRBD1. The CDR3 totals 18 residues. V lost 4 bases to trimming and J lost 2 bases; unmatched junction nucleotides: 15. The germline CDR1 and CDR2 sequences are KGHSH and LQKENI. CDR3 nucleotide sequence: TGTGCCAGCTCACTTTGGACAGGGGAGGGAGGAATTCCCTACGAGCAGTACTTC. Translating gives CASSLWTGEGGIPYEQYF.

V and J are TRBV10-3 and TRBJ1-5, with 7 bases aligning to TRBD1. This CDR3 has 16 amino acids. Trimming took 4 bases from V and 1 from J; bases not matched to a gene: 7. Germline CDR1 reads ENHRY; CDR2 reads SYGVKD. The CDR3 region is CAISASNRGSNQPQHF. The CDR3 DNA is TGTGCCATCAGTGCTTCTAACAGGGGCAGCAATCAGCCCCAGCATTTT.

This clonotype has a handful of counts. The chain carries TRBV24-1 and TRBJ2-1, with 11 bases fitting TRBD2. There are 15 residues in the CDR3. V lost 4 bases and J lost 6; bases outside the gene matches: 4. The germline V gene has CDR1 KGHDR and CDR2 SFDVKD. The CDR3 reads CATSDPSGRFNEQFF. CDR3 in DNA: TGTGCCACCAGTGACCCTAGCGGGAGGTTCAATGAGCAGTTCTTC.